This passage covers 18 T cell receptor beta chains from one sample sequenced in a study of T cell responses to AZD1222 COVID-19 vaccine. Clones were read by immunoSEQ multiplex PCR, and TCRdb kept only the in-frame ones, dropping some. The data hold nearly 110,000 clones, with 70% to 90% observed a single time. The sequences come from peripheral blood, collected 28 days after the second AZD1222 dose. The receptors here all came from an adult who received the AZD1222 COVID-19 vaccine.

This chain joins TRBV6-1 and TRBJ1-2, with unresolved D. V was pared by 2 bases and J by 3 bases, with 16 bases between. CDR1 is MNHNS, CDR2 SASEGT, per germline. This CDR3 has 16 amino acids. CDR3 sequence (DNA): TGTGCCAGCAGTGAAAGCTCGGTCACGCTAGACTATGGCTACACCTTC. Residues: CASSESSVTLDYGYTF.

The chain couples TRBV7-2 to TRBJ2-1, with D perhaps matching TRBD2 (6 bases). The V end lost 3 bases, the J end lost 7 bases, and 16 bases lay between the germline ends. Germline-derived CDR1 and CDR2 are SGHTA and FQGNSA. CDR3 length equals 15 residues. The CDR3 DNA is TGTGCCAGCAGCTTTGGGGGGTCTCGGAAAAATGAGCAGTTCTTC. Protein sequence: CASSFGGSRKNEQFF. Full variable domain (outside the CDR3, taken from reference TRBV7-2 and TRBJ2-1): GAGVSQSPSNKVTEKGKDVELRCDPISGHTALYWYRQSLGQGLEFLIYFQGNSAPDKSGLPSDRFSAERTGGSVSTLTIQRTQQEDSAVYLCASSFGGSRKNEQFFGPGTRLTVL.

V is TRBV29-1 and J is TRBJ1-2; D may be TRBD1 (6 bases). Germline V gives CDR1 SQVTM, CDR2 ANQGSEA. The length of the CDR3 is 13 residues. The ends were cut back, 4 bases at V and 5 bases at J, with 14 bases in the middle. The CDR3 DNA follows: TGCAGCGTTGGGGGGGCGATTATGTATGGCTACACCTTC. This translates into CSVGGAIMYGYTF.

J is TRBJ1-6 and V is TRBV2; D is unclear. CDR3 size: 14 residues. The V gene lost 4 bases and the J gene lost 0 bases, with 4 bases spanning the gap. From germline, CDR1 is SNHLY and CDR2 FYNNEI. This CDR3 reads CASSASSYNSPLHF. The CDR3 region has the DNA TGTGCCAGCAGTGCTAGCTCCTATAATTCACCCCTCCACTTT. The full variable domain, in which reference TRBV2 and TRBJ1-6 provide the parts outside the CDR3, is EPEVTQTPSHQVTQMGQEVILRCVPISNHLYFYWYRQILGQKVEFLVSFYNNEISEKSEIFDDQFSVERPDGSNFTLKIRSTKLEDSAMYFCASSASSYNSPLHFGNGTRLTVT.

The chain employs TRBV28 and TRBJ2-7, with D possibly called TRBD1 or TRBD2 (5 bases each). Germline CDR1 reads MDHEN; CDR2 reads SYDVKM. Between the trimmed V and J ends, which lost 6 bases and 3 bases, there was a span of 12 bases. CDR3 length equals 13 residues. The CDR3 is CASSSFGGYEQYF. The CDR3 nucleotides read TGTGCCAGCAGCTCGTTTGGGGGCTACGAGCAGTACTTC.

This chain joins TRBV5-8 and TRBJ1-2; 7 bases agree with TRBD1. Germline lookup yields CDR1 SGHTS and CDR2 YDEGEE. J lost 4 bases, V lost 2 bases, and 11 bases had no gene match. CDR3 size: 16 residues. CDR3 DNA sequence: TGTGCCAGCAGCTTTCCTCGACAGGGATCACTCTATGGCTACACCTTC. It is translated as CASSFPRQGSLYGYTF.

The chain uses TRBV7-2 and TRBJ1-6, with D uncertain. The CDR3 loop spans 14 amino acids. Deletions cut 6 bases from V and 0 bases from J, with 6 bases between. Looked up from germline, CDR1 is SGHTA and CDR2 is FQGNSA. The CDR3 DNA is TGTGCCAGCAGGGCAGACTCCTATAATTCACCCCTCCACTTT. Translated, it gives CASRADSYNSPLHF.

The chain links TRBV25-1 to TRBJ2-3; no firm D call. The germline V and J ends were trimmed by 4 bases and 5 bases, with 10 bases remaining between them. The CDR3 spans 13 residues. Germline CDR1 and CDR2: MGHDK and SYGVNS. For the CDR3, the DNA is TGTGCCAGCAGTGCCTCACTGGTAGATACGCAGTATTTT. Encoded protein: CASSASLVDTQYF.

This clone was detected only once. J is TRBJ1-2 and V is TRBV9; no reliable D call. The CDR3 totals 13 residues. The V end lost 3 bases, the J end lost 8 bases, and 14 bases lay between the germline ends. CDR1 is SGDLS and CDR2 is YYNGEE in the germline V gene. CDR3 region: CASSAITMGGYTF. CDR3 DNA sequence: TGTGCCAGCAGCGCTATTACCATGGGGGGCTACACCTTC.

The chain employs TRBV7-2 and TRBJ1-1; D call uncertain. The CDR3 runs to 13 residues. Germline CDR1 reads SGHTA; CDR2 reads FQGNSA. Trimming removed 4 bases from V and 3 bases from J, with 9 bases in between. CDR3 in amino acids: CASSSRGYTEAFF. In DNA, the CDR3 is TGTGCCAGCAGCTCTAGAGGATACACTGAAGCTTTCTTT.

The chain carries TRBV5-5 and TRBJ1-5; 8 positions agree with TRBD1. Germline V gene sequence: CDR1 SGHKS, CDR2 YYEKEE (reference sequence). The CDR3 is 15 amino acids. V lost 4 bases and J lost 2; bases outside the gene matches: 5. CDR3 bases: TGTGCCAGCAGCCCAGGGGGCCGGGGCAATCAGCCCCAGCATTTT. It specifies CASSPGGRGNQPQHF.

The DNA for the CDR3 is TGCGCCAGCAGCTTGGTGGGGGCGGAAGAAAAACTGTTTTTT. Its translation is CASSLVGAEEKLFF. The V and J genes are TRBV5-1 and TRBJ1-4; TRBD1 might be the D (6 bases). CDR1 is SGHRS, CDR2 YFSETQ, per germline. The CDR3 is 14 amino acids. V gave up 0 bases and J gave up 8 bases, with 11 bases separating them.

This clone occurred a few times. V gene TRBV14 combines with J gene TRBJ2-7, with D perhaps TRBD1 (5 bases). There are 15 residues in the CDR3. Germline lookup yields CDR1 SGHDN and CDR2 FVKESK. The V end lost 3 bases, the J end lost 3 bases, and 15 bases lay between the germline ends. The CDR3 reads CASSHGRGHRYEQYF. The CDR3 DNA reads as TGTGCCAGCAGCCACGGTCGCGGACACCGCTACGAGCAGTACTTC.

Only one count was recorded for this clone. The chain uses TRBV6-5 and TRBJ2-1; the D gene could be TRBD1 or TRBD2 (5 bases each). The V and J ends lost 2 bases and 7 bases respectively, with 15 bases between them. The CDR3 has 15 amino acids. From germline, CDR1 is MNHEY and CDR2 SVGAGI. DNA for the CDR3: TGTGCCAGCAGTTACGGCCTCGCCGGGGCAAATGAGCAGTTCTTC. It codes for CASSYGLAGANEQFF.

The rearrangement uses TRBV7-2 and TRBJ2-1, with D hard to call. In germline, CDR1 is SGHTA, CDR2 FQGNSA. The ends were cut back, 4 bases at V and 5 bases at J, with 9 bases in the middle. This CDR3 comprises 13 residues. CDR3 DNA: TGTGCCAGCAGCTCCTTGGATCACAATGAGCAGTTCTTC. Amino acid sequence: CASSSLDHNEQFF.

V usage is TRBV6-6 and J usage is TRBJ2-1; 8 bases map to TRBD1. This CDR3 is 14 amino acids long. J was trimmed by 5 bases and V by 5 bases; bases with no gene match: 5. The germline V gene has CDR1 MNHNY and CDR2 SVGAGI (reference sequence). CDR3 nucleotides: TGTGCCAGCAGTAGCCGGGACAGGAACAATGAGCAGTTCTTC. As protein: CASSSRDRNNEQFF.

The chain recombines TRBV11-2 with TRBJ2-3; D perhaps matches TRBD2 (6 bases). CDR3 size: 17 residues. V lost 1 base and J lost 0, with 14 bases in between. Germline V lookup: CDR1 SGHAT, CDR2 FQNNGV. Written as DNA, the CDR3 is TGTGCCAGCAGCTTAGTAGTGAGCGGGCTTAGCACAGATACGCAGTATTTT. Its translation: CASSLVVSGLSTDTQYF. The full variable domain, its missing parts supplied by reference TRBV11-2 and TRBJ2-3, is EAGVAQSPRYKIIEKRQSVAFWCNPISGHATLYWYQQILGQGPKLLIQFQNNGVVDDSQLPKDRFSAERLKGVDSTLKIQPAKLEDSAVYLCASSLVVSGLSTDTQYFGPGTRLTVL.

The chain is built from TRBV28 and TRBJ2-5, with D unclear. Trimming removed 5 bases at V and 7 bases at J, with 11 bases between. This CDR3 is 12 amino acids long. Germline assignment: CDR1 MDHEN and CDR2 SYDVKM. DNA of the CDR3: TGTGCCAGCAGTCCCCCACACCTGACCCAGTACTTC. The encoded protein is CASSPPHLTQYF.